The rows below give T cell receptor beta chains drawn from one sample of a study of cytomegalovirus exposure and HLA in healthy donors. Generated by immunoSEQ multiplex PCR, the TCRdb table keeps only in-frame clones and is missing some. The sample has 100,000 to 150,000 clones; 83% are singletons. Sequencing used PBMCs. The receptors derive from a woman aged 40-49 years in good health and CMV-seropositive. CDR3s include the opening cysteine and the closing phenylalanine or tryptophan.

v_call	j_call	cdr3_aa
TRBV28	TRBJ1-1	CASSSHTEAFF
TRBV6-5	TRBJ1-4	CASSPGTAEKLFF
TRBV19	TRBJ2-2	CASSIGRDFPGELFF
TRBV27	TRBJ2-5	CASSFLPLYQETQYF
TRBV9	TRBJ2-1	CASSTPLREQFF
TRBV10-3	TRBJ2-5	CAISESGETQYF
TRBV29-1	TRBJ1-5	CSVSAGADQPQHF
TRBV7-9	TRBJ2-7	CASSLGFREYEQYF
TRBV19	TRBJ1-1	CASSITDNTEAFF
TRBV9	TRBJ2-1	CASSPNEGLAGGIEQFF
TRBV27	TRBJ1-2	CASRRTGNYGYTF
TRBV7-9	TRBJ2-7	CSSSSHRESYEQYF
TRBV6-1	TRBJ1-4	CASSDVKISEKLFF
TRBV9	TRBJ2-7	CASSVDPQGAIEQYF
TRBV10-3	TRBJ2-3	CAIRLRDTDTQYF
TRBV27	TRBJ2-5	CASSSTSPQETQYF
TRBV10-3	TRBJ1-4	CAISESGLGNEKLFF
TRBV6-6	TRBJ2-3	CASSPGEDTQYF
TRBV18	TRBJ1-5	CATTGGVGNQPQHF
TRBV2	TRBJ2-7	CAGTGTGGYEQYF
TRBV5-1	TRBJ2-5	CASSLWGGSDQETQYF
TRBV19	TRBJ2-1	CASSLDDLAGVNEQFF
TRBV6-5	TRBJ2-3	CASSYSLTGTDTQYF
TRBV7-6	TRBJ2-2	CASSPVPGLAGGGELFF
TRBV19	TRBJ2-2	CASSIELAGTGELFF
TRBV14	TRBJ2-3	CASSLGDTQYF
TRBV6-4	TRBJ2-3	CASSESSGRPDTQYF
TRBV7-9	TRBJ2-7	CASSSKGHEQYF
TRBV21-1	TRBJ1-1	CARRVLNTEAFF
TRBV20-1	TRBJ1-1	CSARVRESAFF
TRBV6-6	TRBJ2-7	CASSYTDRDEQYF
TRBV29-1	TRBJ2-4	CSVTDSNIQYF
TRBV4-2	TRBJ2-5	CASSQDLGQGVGETQYF
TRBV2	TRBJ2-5	CASSQVTGGEETQYF
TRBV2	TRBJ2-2	CASSSPSGRALDTGELFF
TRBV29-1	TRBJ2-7	CSVGPTSYEQYF
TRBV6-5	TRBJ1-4	CASSHKGTSNEKLFF
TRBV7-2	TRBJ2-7	CASSPRTGDHEQYF
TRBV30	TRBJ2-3	CAWRPQRAASTDTQYF
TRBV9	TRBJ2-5	CASSVDHTDQETQYF
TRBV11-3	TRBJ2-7	CASSFRQAPYYEQYF
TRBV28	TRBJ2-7	CASQGGGSQGAYEQYF
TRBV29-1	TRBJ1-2	CTISSGTGWDYTF